This T cell receptor beta chain emerged from a study of cytomegalovirus exposure and HLA in healthy donors. The PCR contained 60 Vbeta and 13 Jbeta primers. Original processing methods: Later reanalysis found about 80 million unique TCR beta chains, roughly 9.9 million of them shared. Some clones are missing from TCRdb's copy, which holds only in-frame ones; the method was immunoSEQ multiplex PCR. Clone size and the V and J calls come from that table; the DNA yielded D and trimming. Among 110,000 to 150,000 clones listed, nearly 10% were seen once. Germline V gene sequence: CDR1 SNHLY, CDR2 FYNNEI. Trimming took 7 bases from V and 2 from J, leaving 8 bases between them. The CDR3 contains 12 residues.

The TCR was taken from a middle-aged man in good health and CMV-seronegative. Specimen: PBMCs. The V and J genes are TRBV2 and TRBJ1-2; D gene ambiguous. The DNA for the CDR3 is TGTGCCAGCACCGAGATAAACTATGGCTACACCTTC. Its translation is CASTEINYGYTF.